This T cell receptor (beta chain) comes out of a study of blood T cell repertoires in COVID-19. Data came from immunoSEQ multiplex PCR; TCRdb stores just in-frame clones and leaves some out. The sample consists of about 160,000 clones, approximately 82% of them appearing once. Germline V gives CDR1 KGHDR, CDR2 SFDVKD. J lost 4 bases, V lost 8 bases, and 16 bases had no gene match. CDR3 length equals 16 residues. V usage is TRBV24-1 and J usage is TRBJ2-7, with 7 nucleotides matching TRBD2. The sample was peripheral blood. The origin of this receptor is a woman over 75 with active or convalescent COVID-19. The CDR3 sequence is CATTLIFGEGLYEQYF. CDR3 in DNA: TGTGCCACCACCCTAATATTTGGGGAGGGTTTGTACGAGCAGTACTTC.